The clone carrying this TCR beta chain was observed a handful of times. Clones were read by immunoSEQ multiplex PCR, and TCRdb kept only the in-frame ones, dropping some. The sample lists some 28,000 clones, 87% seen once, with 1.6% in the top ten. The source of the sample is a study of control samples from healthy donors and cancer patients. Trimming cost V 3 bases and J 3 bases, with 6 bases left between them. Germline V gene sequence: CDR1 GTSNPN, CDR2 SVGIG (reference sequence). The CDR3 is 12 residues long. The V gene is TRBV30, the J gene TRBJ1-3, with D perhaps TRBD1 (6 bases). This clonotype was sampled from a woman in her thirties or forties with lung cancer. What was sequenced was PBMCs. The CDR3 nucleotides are TGTGCCTGGAGGGACAGTGGAAACACCATATATTTT. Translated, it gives CAWRDSGNTIYF. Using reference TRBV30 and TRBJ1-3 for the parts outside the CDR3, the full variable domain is SQTIHQWPATLVQPVGSPLSLECTVEGTSNPNLYWYRQAAGRGLQLLFYSVGIGQISSEVPQNLSASRPQDRQFILSSKKLLLSDSGFYLCAWRDSGNTIYFGEGSWLTVV.